The source of this TCR beta chain is a study of T cell repertoires in cytomegalovirus infection. The wider study: Public TCR beta signature analysis indicated the presence of both CMV infection and matching HLA type. Study results and limitations: Dominating the ex vivo response were HLA-C-restricted CMV-specific TCR beta clonotypes.

As to this clonotype: What it binds is not known.

This CDR3 contains 16 residues. The germline V gene has CDR1 MNHEY and CDR2 SVGEGT. The V gene end was trimmed by 4 bases and the J gene end by 2 bases; junction bases not matched to a gene: 11. TCRdb ran MiXCR on the reads and lists one entry per CDR3 protein. Of 160,000 or so distinct CDR3 sequences in the sample, about 22% were seen once. The chain couples TRBV6-2 or TRBV6-3 to TRBJ2-7; 7 nucleotides line up with TRBD1. The clonotype was recovered from a human donor in good health (CMV status not recorded). Some clones in this sample may be carry-over from other donors' samples. The input for sequencing was CD8+ T cells from cultured PBMCs, taken from culture after CMV antigen stimulation. CDR3 in DNA: TGTGCCAGCAGTTTCGCACCGGGACAGCCAACCTACGAGCAGTACTTC. Amino acid sequence: CASSFAPGQPTYEQYF.